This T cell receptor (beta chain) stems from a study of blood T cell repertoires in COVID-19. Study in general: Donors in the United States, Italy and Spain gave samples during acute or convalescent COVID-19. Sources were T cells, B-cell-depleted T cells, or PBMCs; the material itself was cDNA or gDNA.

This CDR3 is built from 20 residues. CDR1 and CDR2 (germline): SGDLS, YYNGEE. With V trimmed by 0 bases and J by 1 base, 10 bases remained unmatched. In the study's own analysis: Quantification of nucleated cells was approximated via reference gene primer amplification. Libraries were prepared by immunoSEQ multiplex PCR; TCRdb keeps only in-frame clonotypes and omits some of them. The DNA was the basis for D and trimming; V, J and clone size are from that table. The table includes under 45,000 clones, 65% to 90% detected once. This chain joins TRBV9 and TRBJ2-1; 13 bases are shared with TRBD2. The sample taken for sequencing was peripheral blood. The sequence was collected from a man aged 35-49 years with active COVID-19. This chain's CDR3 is CASSVGAGTSGKGSYNEQFF. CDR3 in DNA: TGTGCCAGCAGCGTAGGGGCCGGGACTAGCGGGAAAGGTTCCTACAATGAGCAGTTCTTC.